Sequencing of this T cell receptor beta chain was carried out in a study of cytomegalovirus exposure and HLA in healthy donors. The PCR employed 60 Vbeta primers together with 13 Jbeta primers. Assay used: immunoSEQ multiplex PCR; TCRdb lists only in-frame clones, some missing. The data show more than 100,000 clones, and the top ten clones hold about 3%. Overall study findings and caveats: In a later analysis, HLA-C alleles had the fewest associated TCRs, DRB1 alleles the most. Several of the most significant clusters were apparently associated with common viral pathogens in a later analysis. Versus the approximately 670-donor mean, an Asian-associated ancestry cluster reportedly showed fewer N-insertions in a later analysis. A later analysis linked a missense DCLRE1C variant to TCR beta V- and J-gene trimming.

CDR1 and CDR2 from the germline V gene are SGHRS and YFSETQ. The CDR3 is 15 residues long. V was pared by 4 bases and J by 8 bases, with 13 bases of the junction left unmatched. Regarding this clone: Its specificity is not known.

The V and J genes are TRBV5-1 and TRBJ1-2; 8 nucleotides match TRBD1. Sequenced: PBMCs. This receptor was taken from a man aged 35 to 55 in good health and CMV-seronegative. The CDR3 is CASSPAQTGVNGYTF. In DNA form, the CDR3 reads TGCGCCAGCAGCCCAGCACAGACAGGGGTAAACGGCTACACCTTC.